Listed below are T cell receptor beta chains from one sample, sequenced in a study of cytomegalovirus exposure and HLA in healthy donors. Assay used: immunoSEQ multiplex PCR; TCRdb lists only in-frame clones, some missing. Of approximately 100,000 clones listed, around 84% are singletons. Sequenced: PBMCs. Every receptor here comes from a woman between 18 and 29 years old in good health and CMV-seronegative. Each CDR3 is given with its conserved first and last residue. The order of the fields is V gene, clone size, J gene, D gene, CDR3 DNA, CDR3 protein. D genes are given only for firm matches. The listing skips clone size in some rows; elsewhere it reads once, few, many or a size class.

V: TRBV9; size: .; J: TRBJ2-3; D: .; DNA: TGTGCCAGCAGCAAGACAACCCTTATGGATACGCAGTATTTT; CDR3: CASSKTTLMDTQYF
V: TRBV6-6; size: .; J: TRBJ2-2; D: TRBD1; DNA: TGTGCCAGCGGAAGACAGGGTGGGACCGGGGAGCTGTTTTTT; CDR3: CASGRQGGTGELFF
V: TRBV5-8; size: .; J: TRBJ1-5; D: TRBD1; DNA: TGTGCCAGCAGCTGGGGACAGGGCACAGACAATCAGCCCCAGCATTTT; CDR3: CASSWGQGTDNQPQHF
V: TRBV28; size: .; J: TRBJ2-5; D: .; DNA: TGTGCCAGCAGGGCCGGGACACCACCGGAAGAGACCCAGTACTTC; CDR3: CASRAGTPPEETQYF
V: TRBV21-1; size: few; J: TRBJ2-1; D: .; DNA: TGTGCCAGCAGCAAAGTGGGGCGGGGGCCCAATGAGCAGTTCTTC; CDR3: CASSKVGRGPNEQFF
V: TRBV4-1; size: few; J: TRBJ1-5; D: .; DNA: TGCGCCAGCAGCCAGAACGTGATCTACAATCAGCCCCAGCATTTT; CDR3: CASSQNVIYNQPQHF
V: TRBV11-2; size: .; J: TRBJ2-5; D: .; DNA: TGTGCCAGCAGCTTTCTCAGGGATGAGACCCAGTACTTC; CDR3: CASSFLRDETQYF
V: TRBV18; size: .; J: TRBJ1-2; D: TRBD1; DNA: TGTGCCAGCTCACCTTTAGATAAACCAGGGGGCATATATGGCTACACCTTC; CDR3: CASSPLDKPGGIYGYTF
V: TRBV2; size: .; J: TRBJ2-7; D: .; DNA: TGTGCCAGCAGTGCAAACAGGGGGCAACCGAGCGGGAGGGTGTACGAGCAGTACTTC; CDR3: CASSANRGQPSGRVYEQYF
V: TRBV5-6; size: .; J: TRBJ2-7; D: .; DNA: TGTGCCAGCAGCTTTAACAGGGTTTACGAGCAGTACTTC; CDR3: CASSFNRVYEQYF
V: TRBV7-2; size: .; J: TRBJ2-7; D: TRBD2; DNA: TGTGCCAGCAGCTTAAGCGGGAGCTCCTACGAGCAGTACTTC; CDR3: CASSLSGSSYEQYF
V: TRBV4-1; size: .; J: TRBJ2-3; D: TRBD2; DNA: TGCGCCAGCAGCCATCGGACTAGCGGGGGGGCATCCGATACGCAGTATTTT; CDR3: CASSHRTSGGASDTQYF
V: TRBV4-3; size: .; J: TRBJ2-7; D: .; DNA: TGCGCCAGCAGCCAAGACTGGCAGGCCTACGAGCAGTACTTC; CDR3: CASSQDWQAYEQYF
V: TRBV28; size: .; J: TRBJ1-6; D: .; DNA: TGTGCCAGCAGTTTGGACAGAGCTCATAATTCACCCCTCCACTTT; CDR3: CASSLDRAHNSPLHF
V: TRBV25-1; size: .; J: TRBJ2-2; D: TRBD2; DNA: TGTGCCAGCAGTGAATGGGAGGGGCGAAACACCGGGGAGCTGTTTTTT; CDR3: CASSEWEGRNTGELFF
V: TRBV7-2; size: .; J: TRBJ1-3; D: TRBD1; DNA: TGTGCCAGCAGCTTGGCGACAGGGATGTCTGGAAACACCATATATTTT; CDR3: CASSLATGMSGNTIYF
V: TRBV5-1; size: few; J: TRBJ2-7; D: TRBD2; DNA: TGCGCCAGCAGCAGCAAGCGGGACCTCCGCGAGCAGTACTTC; CDR3: CASSSKRDLREQYF
V: TRBV7-2; size: .; J: TRBJ2-7; D: .; DNA: TGTGCCAGCACCCCCGGTAGGGGCAGGGGCAACGAGCAGTACTTC; CDR3: CASTPGRGRGNEQYF
V: TRBV4-2; size: few; J: TRBJ2-4; D: .; DNA: TGTGCCAGCAGCCAGAGGGATCTGGCCAAAAACATTCAGTACTTC; CDR3: CASSQRDLAKNIQYF
V: TRBV5-1; size: once; J: TRBJ2-3; D: TRBD2; DNA: TGCGCCAGCAGCCGCTTGGGCGGACCGACTAGCGGGGTGGATACGCAGTATTTT; CDR3: CASSRLGGPTSGVDTQYF
V: TRBV2; size: .; J: TRBJ1-5; D: .; DNA: TGTGCCAGCAGTGCGCTGGCCCAGCCCCAGCATTTT; CDR3: CASSALAQPQHF
V: TRBV28; size: .; J: TRBJ1-3; D: .; DNA: TGTGCCAGCTGGGGCAGGGGAACAGGAAACACCATATATTTT; CDR3: CASWGRGTGNTIYF
V: TRBV19; size: .; J: TRBJ1-2; D: .; DNA: TGTGCCAGTAGTATCTCTCAGGGAGGTGGCTACACCTTC; CDR3: CASSISQGGGYTF